The 14 T cell receptor beta chains presented below share a single source sample, sequenced in a study of identical twins. TCRdb called the 5' RACE reads again in MiXCR, with one record for every CDR3 protein. The sample consists of 400,000 to 500,000 distinct CDR3 sequences, roughly 13% of them appearing once. The data were also submitted as part of a second study, on yellow fever vaccine responses in identical twins.

The sample consisted of CD4+ T cells sorted from blood. The receptors shown here come from a woman between 18 and 29 years old in good health.

This sequence joins TRBV24-1 and TRBJ2-1; D is ambiguous. This CDR3 has 14 amino acids. Germline CDR1 KGHDR, CDR2 SFDVKD. V lost 7 bases and J lost 0, with 9 bases in between. The CDR3 reads CATSRRTSYNEQFF. CDR3 sequence (DNA): TGTGCCACCAGCCGGCGGACCTCCTACAATGAGCAGTTCTTC.

This clonotype was detected only a few times. The genes are TRBV20-1 and TRBJ2-7; D unclear. This CDR3 region has 12 residues. The germline V and J ends were trimmed by 0 bases and 3 bases, with 6 bases remaining between them. The germline gives CDR1 DFQATT, CDR2 SNEGSKA (reference sequence). The CDR3 DNA follows: TGCAGTGCTAGAGACAAAGTCTACGAGCAGTACTTC. This encodes CSARDKVYEQYF.

This clonotype showed up just a few times. The chain employs TRBV7-6 and TRBJ2-2; no firm D call. Germline CDR1 and CDR2: SGHVS and FNYEAQ. V lost 4 bases and J lost 2, with 11 bases in between. The CDR3 sequence is 15 residues long. CDR3 residues: CASSSTPDNTGELFF. The CDR3 DNA reads TGTGCCAGCAGCTCTACCCCAGACAACACCGGGGAGCTGTTTTTT.

This clonotype was seen at least ten times. The chain carries TRBV30 and TRBJ1-2, with D perhaps matching TRBD1 (6 bases). Germline V gives CDR1 GTSNPN, CDR2 SVGIG (reference sequence). The CDR3 has 15 amino acids. Trimming left V 3 bases short and J 2 bases short, with 16 bases between. CDR3: CAWSKTGGPNYGYTF. In DNA, the CDR3 is TGTGCCTGGAGCAAAACCGGGGGCCCAAACTATGGCTACACCTTC.

V is TRBV20-1 and J is TRBJ2-7; 7 bases line up with TRBD1. CDR1 is DFQATT and CDR2 is SNEGSKA in the germline V gene (reference sequence). The V gene end was trimmed by 3 bases and the J gene end by 5 bases; junction bases not matched to a gene: 10. The length of the CDR3 is 14 residues. The CDR3 protein is CSASWRQGADEQYF. CDR3 nucleotides: TGCAGTGCTAGTTGGCGACAGGGCGCTGACGAGCAGTACTTC.

This clonotype was seen a handful of times. The chain recombines TRBV6-5 with TRBJ2-6; no firm D call. The CDR3 has 17 residues. The V end lost 5 bases, the J end lost 0 bases, and 14 bases lay between the germline ends. The germline CDR1 and CDR2 sequences are MNHEY and SVGAGI. The CDR3 region is CASSHQQTGSGANVLTF. For the CDR3, the DNA is TGTGCCAGCAGTCACCAACAGACCGGCTCTGGGGCCAACGTCCTGACTTTC.

This clonotype appeared once. The V call is TRBV10-3, the J call TRBJ1-1; 10 bases are a match to TRBD1. The CDR3 is 15 residues long. Germline CDR1 reads ENHRY; CDR2 reads SYGVKD. V lost 6 bases and J lost 3; bases outside the gene matches: 7. Here the CDR3 DNA reads TGTGCCATCAGCCTCTCCGGGACAGGGGACACTGAAGCTTTCTTT. It yields the protein CAISLSGTGDTEAFF.

This clonotype has just a few counts. This chain connects TRBV6-5 to TRBJ1-6, with unresolved D. This CDR3 is built from 13 residues. Germline CDR1 reads MNHEY; CDR2 reads SVGAGI. V lost 3 bases and J lost 9, with 9 bases in between. The CDR3 DNA sequence: TGTGCCAGCAGTTATAGTGATAGTTCACCCCTCCACTTT. It specifies CASSYSDSSPLHF.

Ten or more counts support this clonotype. J is TRBJ2-3 and V is TRBV7-2; D unresolved. The CDR3 is made up of 15 amino acids. CDR1 is SGHTA, CDR2 FQGNSA, per germline. Between the trimmed V and J ends, which lost 1 base and 4 bases, there was a span of 12 bases. The CDR3 region has the DNA TGTGCCAGCAGCTTAGAGGCCAGAGTTGCAGATACGCAGTATTTT. The encoded protein is CASSLEARVADTQYF.

V is TRBV3-1 and J is TRBJ1-3, with D unclear. The V gene's germline CDR1 is LGHDT and CDR2 YNNKEL (reference sequence). The CDR3 loop spans 15 amino acids. The germline V and J ends were trimmed by 5 bases and 0 bases, with 11 bases remaining between them. CDR3 bases: TGTGCCAGCAGCTTATCCGGGCCCTCTGGAAACACCATATATTTT. Amino acids: CASSLSGPSGNTIYF.

In this sample, this clonotype turned up a few times. The CDR3 loop is CASSIGRSTSDTQYF. CDR3 bases: TGCGCCAGCAGCATTGGTCGATCTACGAGTGATACGCAGTATTTT. The chain employs TRBV5-1 and TRBJ2-3; D is unclear. The CDR3 has 15 residues. Trimming cost V 4 bases and J 6 bases, with 18 bases left between them. CDR1 and CDR2 (germline): SGHRS, YFSETQ.

The chain recombines TRBV3-1 with TRBJ2-7, with a weak D call TRBD2 (6 bases). In germline, CDR1 is LGHDT, CDR2 YNNKEL (reference sequence). The CDR3 consists of 14 residues. V was trimmed by 4 bases and J by 2 bases, leaving 12 bases between them. CDR3 DNA: TGTGCCAGCAGCCTTCCGGGACTCCCCTACGAGCAGTACTTC. It translates to CASSLPGLPYEQYF.

This clonotype was seen a few times. The rearrangement links TRBV30 to TRBJ2-1; the match to TRBD2 covers 9 bases. Unmatched junction bases numbered 4, after V lost 0 bases and J lost 1 base. CDR3 size: 16 residues. From germline, CDR1 is GTSNPN and CDR2 SVGIG (reference sequence). CDR3 protein: CAWSVLAGGSYNEQFF. The CDR3 bases are TGTGCCTGGAGTGTACTGGCGGGGGGGTCCTACAATGAGCAGTTCTTC.

The V gene is TRBV10-3, the J gene TRBJ1-6; D might be TRBD1 (5 bases). This CDR3 contains 14 residues. CDR1 ENHRY and CDR2 SYGVKD come from the germline V gene. The V gene lost 6 bases and the J gene lost 9 bases, with 15 bases spanning the gap. The CDR3 DNA sequence: TGTGCCATCAGCCTTGGAGGGGACCTTTCACCCCTCCACTTT. Translating it yields CAISLGGDLSPLHF.